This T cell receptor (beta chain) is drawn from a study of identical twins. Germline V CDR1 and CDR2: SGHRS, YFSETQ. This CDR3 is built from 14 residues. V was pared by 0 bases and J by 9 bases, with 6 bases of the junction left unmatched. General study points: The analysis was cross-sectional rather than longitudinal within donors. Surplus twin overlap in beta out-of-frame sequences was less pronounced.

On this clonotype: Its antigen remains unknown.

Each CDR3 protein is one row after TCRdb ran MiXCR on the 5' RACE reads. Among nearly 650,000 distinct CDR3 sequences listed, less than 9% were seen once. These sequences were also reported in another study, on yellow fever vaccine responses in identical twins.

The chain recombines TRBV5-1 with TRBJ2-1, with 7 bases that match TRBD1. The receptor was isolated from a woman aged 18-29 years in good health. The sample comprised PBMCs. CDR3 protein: CASSLGTGSGEQFF. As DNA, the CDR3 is TGCGCCAGCAGCTTGGGGACAGGTTCTGGTGAGCAGTTCTTC.